Listed here are 5 T cell receptor beta chains from one sample, sequenced in a study of CD4+ T cells in melanoma. Profiling relied on immunoSEQ multiplex PCR, and the TCRdb table lists in-frame clones only, not all of them. The sample includes some 150,000 clones, around 90% of them seen just once. Source of these receptors: a human donor with melanoma.

The chain has TRBV19 and TRBJ1-5; maybe TRBD1 (6 bases). Germline assignment: CDR1 LNHDA and CDR2 SQIVND (reference sequence). This CDR3 has 14 amino acids. Trimming pared 5 bases from V and 5 bases from J, leaving 13 bases between. The CDR3 spells CASSGAGDYQPQHF. In DNA, the CDR3 is TGTGCCAGTAGTGGGGCAGGGGATTATCAGCCCCAGCATTTT.

The chain is built from TRBV5-1 and TRBJ1-1; weak D call: TRBD1 (6 bases). The germline V gene has CDR1 SGHRS and CDR2 YFSETQ. This CDR3 is 14 amino acids long. Trimming took 4 bases from V and 4 from J, leaving 14 bases between them. CDR3 sequence: CASSVTGRPTEAFF. CDR3 in DNA: TGCGCCAGCAGCGTTACAGGGAGGCCCACTGAAGCTTTCTTT.

The chain employs TRBV4-1 and TRBJ1-2, with a possible D match to TRBD1 (5 bases). V shed 1 base and J shed 2 bases, with 8 bases lying between them. Germline assignment: CDR1 MGHRA and CDR2 YSYEKL. This CDR3 region has 14 residues. The CDR3, as DNA: TGCGCCAGCAGCCAAGGGACACTGAACTATGGCTACACCTTC. This translates into CASSQGTLNYGYTF.

V usage is TRBV2 and J usage is TRBJ2-5, with 11 positions matching TRBD1. The V gene's germline CDR1 is SNHLY and CDR2 FYNNEI. The CDR3 has 14 amino acids. Trimming at V came to 5 bases and at J to 5 bases, leaving 4 bases not matched to a gene. This CDR3 reads CASSWTGGVETQYF. In nucleotides, the CDR3 is TGTGCCAGCAGTTGGACAGGGGGCGTTGAGACCCAGTACTTC.

As concerns this clone: The junction does not match germline at one end; this may be a read error. The V and J genes are TRBV7-9 and TRBJ2-3; the match to TRBD2 covers 8 bases. This CDR3 spans 18 amino acids. Germline V gene sequence: CDR1 SEHNR, CDR2 FQNEAQ (reference sequence). CDR3 protein: CASSSGGKRGFSTDTQYF. The DNA of the CDR3 is TGTGCCAGCAGCTCCGGAGGGAAGCGGGGGTTTAGCACGGATACGCAGTATTTT.